A single sample is the source of the 16 T cell receptor beta chains below, sequenced in a study of cytomegalovirus exposure and HLA in healthy donors. Vbeta (60) and Jbeta (13) primers were used in the PCR. The assay was immunoSEQ multiplex PCR, and TCRdb's table has in-frame clones only and misses some. The sample contains 150,000 to 200,000 clones, about 81% of which appear only once. The sequencing sample was made of PBMCs. The receptors were sampled from a woman aged 18-29 years in good health and CMV-seronegative.

V gene TRBV11-3 combines with J gene TRBJ2-2; possibly TRBD2 for D (6 bases). This CDR3 spans 16 amino acids. The germline CDR1 and CDR2 sequences are SGHNT and YENEEA. V was pared by 2 bases and J by 4 bases, with 14 bases between. The CDR3 spells CASSLNYEGGTGELFF. In nucleotides, the CDR3 is TGTGCCAGCAGCTTAAATTATGAGGGAGGCACCGGGGAGCTGTTTTTT.

The chain recombines TRBV5-8 with TRBJ2-5, with D tentatively TRBD2 (6 bases). The J call is in doubt because the DNA end fits TRBJ2-7 better. CDR3 size: 15 residues. Germline V gene sequence: CDR1 SGHTS, CDR2 YDEGEE. CDR3 residues: CASSWGSSASYEQYF. The CDR3 coding sequence is TGTGCCAGCAGCTGGGGGTCTAGCGCCTCCTACGAGCAGTACTTC.

V is TRBV29-1 and J is TRBJ2-6; the D is unclear. Germline CDR1 is SQVTM and CDR2 is ANQGSEA. This CDR3 has 13 amino acids. The ends were cut back, 3 bases at V and 0 bases at J, with 3 bases in the middle. The CDR3 loop is CSVDSSGANVLTF. The DNA of the CDR3 is TGCAGCGTTGATAGCTCTGGGGCCAACGTCCTGACTTTC.

The genes are TRBV11-2 and TRBJ1-2; 10 nucleotides match TRBD1. The ends lost 5 bases at V and 10 bases at J; junction bases unmatched: 16. The CDR3 spans 16 residues. The V gene's germline CDR1 is SGHAT and CDR2 FQNNGV. CDR3 nucleotides: TGTGCCAGCAGCCCTCGACAGGGGGCCTCAAAATTGGACTACACCTTC. It yields the protein CASSPRQGASKLDYTF.

V usage is TRBV7-3 and J usage is TRBJ2-7; possible D gene TRBD1, 5 bases. Trimming left V 1 base short and J 6 bases short, with 13 bases between. This CDR3 contains 14 residues. Germline values: CDR1 SGHTA, CDR2 FQGTGA. The CDR3 nucleotides read TGTGCCAGCAGCTTAAGTGCAGGGCTTGGCGAGCAGTACTTC. Its translation is CASSLSAGLGEQYF.

V gene TRBV28 combines with J gene TRBJ1-2, with D tentatively TRBD1 (5 bases). V lost 4 bases and J lost 2, with 20 bases in between. Germline V gives CDR1 MDHEN, CDR2 SYDVKM. The CDR3 sequence is 17 residues long. Here the CDR3 reads CASSSNYGPRGNYGYTF. CDR3 nucleotides: TGTGCCAGCAGTTCAAATTATGGACCACGGGGGAACTATGGCTACACCTTC.

This clone appeared a few times. V is TRBV5-6 and J is TRBJ1-2; 9 nucleotides agree with TRBD1. J lost 7 bases, V lost 0 bases, and 13 bases had no gene match. The CDR3 sequence is 17 residues long. Germline CDR1 reads SGHDT; CDR2 reads YYEEEE. In DNA form, the CDR3 reads TGTGCCAGCAGCTTGGGACAGGGGGTGCTCAGAAGTGGTGGCTACACCTTC. This encodes CASSLGQGVLRSGGYTF.

The rearrangement links TRBV19 to TRBJ2-3; 9 bases fit TRBD1. The CDR3 is 17 residues long. V was pared by 9 bases and J by 0 bases, with 13 bases of the junction left unmatched. From germline, CDR1 is LNHDA and CDR2 SQIVND (reference sequence). CDR3 in amino acids: CASRDRALRASTDTQYF. The DNA for the CDR3 is TGTGCCAGCCGGGACAGGGCCCTCCGTGCTAGCACAGATACGCAGTATTTT.

The genes are TRBV18 and TRBJ1-6, with D possibly TRBD1 on 6 matching bases. The CDR3 length is 17 residues. Trimming removed 4 bases from V and 6 bases from J, with 19 bases in between. Germline V gene sequence: CDR1 KGHSH, CDR2 LQKENI. CDR3 protein: CASSLQRGQIPNSPLHF. CDR3 DNA sequence: TGTGCCAGCTCACTCCAAAGAGGACAGATCCCTAATTCACCCCTCCACTTT.

The CDR3 DNA follows: TGTGCCAGCAGTTTAGCGGGAGCTCGTGAGACCCAGTACTTC. Translation: CASSLAGARETQYF. The V call is TRBV28, the J call TRBJ2-5, with 7 bases lining up with TRBD2. The V gene's germline CDR1 is MDHEN and CDR2 SYDVKM. Trimming removed 2 bases from V and 5 bases from J; junction bases left unmatched: 5. The CDR3 spans 14 residues.

This chain links TRBV5-4 with TRBJ2-1; TRBD2 matches 12 bases. Germline V gene lookup returns CDR1 SGHNT and CDR2 YYREEE (reference sequence). This CDR3 comprises 15 residues. V lost 2 bases and J lost 7; bases outside the gene matches: 4. CDR3 nucleotides: TGTGCCAGCAGCTTCCGACTAGCGGGAGTTAATGAGCAGTTCTTC. It translates to CASSFRLAGVNEQFF.

CDR3 nucleotide sequence: TGTGCCAGTAGTATGGACGGGACAGGGTCTACAAGTGGCTACACCTTC. Residues: CASSMDGTGSTSGYTF. The chain combines TRBV19 with TRBJ1-2; TRBD1 matches 9 bases. Germline CDR1 and CDR2: LNHDA and SQIVND (reference sequence). With V trimmed by 3 bases and J by 7 bases, 12 bases remained unmatched. The CDR3 totals 16 residues. The variable domain in full, with the rest retrieved from reference TRBV19 and TRBJ1-2, is DGGITQSPKYLFRKEGQNVTLSCEQNLNHDAMYWYRQDPGQGLRLIYYSQIVNDFQKGDIAEGYSVSREKKESFPLTVTSAQKNPTAFYLCASSMDGTGSTSGYTFGSGTRLTVV.

This clone was counted only a few times. This rearrangement joins TRBV5-4 to TRBJ1-1; unclear D gene. V was shortened by 0 bases and J by 7 bases, with 10 bases between the two germline ends. The germline gives CDR1 SGHNT, CDR2 YYREEE (reference sequence). The CDR3 totals 13 residues. The CDR3 nucleotides are TGTGCCAGCAGCTTGGAGAACGGGGTTGAAGCTTTCTTT. It is translated as CASSLENGVEAFF. Variable domain in full (rest from reference TRBV5-4 and TRBJ1-1): ETGVTQSPTHLIKTRGQQVTLRCSSQSGHNTVSWYQQALGQGPQFIFQYYREEENGRGNFPPRFSGLQFPNYSSELNVNALELDDSALYLCASSLENGVEAFFGQGTRLTVV.

The chain uses TRBV5-5 and TRBJ1-5, with D unresolved. This CDR3 has 15 residues. Germline CDR1 reads SGHKS; CDR2 reads YYEKEE (reference sequence). Trimming took off 0 bases at V and 5 bases at J, with 12 bases between the two ends. CDR3 sequence: CASSLGSRTDQPQHF. The CDR3 DNA reads as TGTGCCAGCAGCTTGGGGAGCAGGACTGATCAGCCCCAGCATTTT.

The chain links TRBV9 to TRBJ1-1; D call uncertain. CDR1 SGDLS and CDR2 YYNGEE come from the germline V gene. With 0 bases removed from V and 5 bases from J, the gap between germline ends came to 11 bases. This CDR3 has 14 residues. DNA of the CDR3: TGTGCCAGCAGCGTAGCCGGGTTTGGGACTGAAGCTTTCTTT. Its protein is CASSVAGFGTEAFF.

The rearrangement links TRBV11-1 to TRBJ1-1; 7 positions match TRBD1. The CDR3 spans 16 residues. Germline V gene sequence: CDR1 SGHAT, CDR2 FQDESV (reference sequence). The junction had 7 bases not matched to a gene; V was cut back by 3 bases and J by 0 bases. CDR3 sequence (DNA): TGTGCCAGCAGCTTTGGGGACAGTTCCATGAACACTGAAGCTTTCTTT. Residues: CASSFGDSSMNTEAFF.